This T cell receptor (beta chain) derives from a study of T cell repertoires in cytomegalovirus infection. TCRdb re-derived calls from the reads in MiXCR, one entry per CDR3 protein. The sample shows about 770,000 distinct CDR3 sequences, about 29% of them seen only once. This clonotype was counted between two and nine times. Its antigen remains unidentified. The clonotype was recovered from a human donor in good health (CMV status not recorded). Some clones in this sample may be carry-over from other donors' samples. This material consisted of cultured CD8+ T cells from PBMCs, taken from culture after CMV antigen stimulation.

The CDR3 DNA reads TGTGCCAGCTCAAACTGGGACGGTGAAGAGACCCAGTACTTC. This codes for CASSNWDGEETQYF. This chain links TRBV27 with TRBJ2-5, with D possibly called TRBD1 or TRBD2 (5 bases each). The CDR3 totals 14 residues. Trimming cost V 8 bases and J 3 bases, with 16 bases left between them. Germline CDR1 reads MNHEY; CDR2 reads SMNVEV (reference sequence).